This TCR beta chain was recovered during a study of identical twins. Germline loops: CDR1 MGHDK, CDR2 SYGVNS. The CDR3 length is 16 residues. V lost 3 bases, J lost 0 bases, and 6 bases stayed unmatched. This clonotype appeared a few times. The authors used template switching to add a universal primer site and gave cDNA unique molecular identifiers. TCRdb re-analysed the 5' RACE reads in MiXCR, keeping a single row per CDR3 protein. The sample records about 520,000 distinct CDR3 sequences, roughly 21% being singletons. These records were also assigned to another study, of T cells expressing NK-cell markers.

This TCR came from a woman aged 18 to 35 in good health. Material for sequencing was CD4+ T cells sorted from blood. V is TRBV25-1 and J is TRBJ2-3; 7 nucleotides match TRBD2. The CDR3 spells CASSDPSGHSTDTQYF. The CDR3 DNA reads as TGTGCCAGCAGTGATCCTAGCGGCCATAGCACAGATACGCAGTATTTT.